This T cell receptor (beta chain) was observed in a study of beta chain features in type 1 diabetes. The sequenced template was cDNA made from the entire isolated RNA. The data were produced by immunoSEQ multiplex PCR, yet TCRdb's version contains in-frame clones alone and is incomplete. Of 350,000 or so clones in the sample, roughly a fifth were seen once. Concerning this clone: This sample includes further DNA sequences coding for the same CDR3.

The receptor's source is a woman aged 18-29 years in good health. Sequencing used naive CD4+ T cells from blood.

The CDR3 loop reads CASSPGTGNTEAFF. CDR3 bases: TGTGCCAGCTCACCAGGGACAGGGAACACTGAAGCTTTCTTT. The chain couples TRBV18 to TRBJ1-1, with 8 nucleotides matching TRBD1. CDR1 is KGHSH, CDR2 LQKENI, per germline. The J segment lost 1 base and the V segment lost 2 bases, leaving 0 bases of the junction unmatched. There are 14 residues in the CDR3.